The text below deals with one T cell receptor beta chain. Its antigen is undetermined. In making TCR beta libraries, quantitative 5'-RACE with molecular barcodes was used. MiXCR, applied by TCRdb to the 5' RACE reads, yields one record per CDR3 protein. The repertoire holds about 800,000 distinct CDR3 sequences, approximately 12% seen once, with 0.51% in the top ten. This sample was included in a study of CD8 T cells in ankylosing spondylitis. Overall study findings and caveats: A motif in TCR beta, a set of roughly eight highly homologous variants, appeared characteristic of ankylosing spondylitis blood. Disease-linked clones, CD8+, were relatively rare in peripheral blood. Reports say disease-linked clones showed up significantly more in matched ankylosing spondylitis synovial fluid.

Germline V CDR1 and CDR2: DFQATT, SNEGSKA (reference sequence). This CDR3 comprises 12 residues. V lost 3 bases to trimming and J lost 7 bases, with 10 bases between them. Material for sequencing was blood, either unsorted or a sorted T cell fraction (not recorded which). This TCR came from a male donor with ankylosing spondylitis. The genes are TRBV20-1 and TRBJ2-1, with D tentatively TRBD2 (6 bases). CDR3 amino acids: CSASLARNEQFF. In DNA, the CDR3 is TGCAGTGCTAGCCTAGCGAGGAATGAGCAGTTCTTC.